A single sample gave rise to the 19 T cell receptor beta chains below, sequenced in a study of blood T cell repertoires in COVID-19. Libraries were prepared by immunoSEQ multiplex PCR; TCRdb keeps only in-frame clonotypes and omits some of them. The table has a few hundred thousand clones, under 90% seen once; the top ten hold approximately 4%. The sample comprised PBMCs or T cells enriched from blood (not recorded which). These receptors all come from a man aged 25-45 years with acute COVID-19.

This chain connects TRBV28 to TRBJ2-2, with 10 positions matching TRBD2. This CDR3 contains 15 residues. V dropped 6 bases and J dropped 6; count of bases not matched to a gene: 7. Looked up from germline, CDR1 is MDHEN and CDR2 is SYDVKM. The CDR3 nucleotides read TGTGCCAGCAGCCGTAGCGGGGGGCGCGCCGGGGAGCTGTTTTTT. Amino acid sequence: CASSRSGGRAGELFF.

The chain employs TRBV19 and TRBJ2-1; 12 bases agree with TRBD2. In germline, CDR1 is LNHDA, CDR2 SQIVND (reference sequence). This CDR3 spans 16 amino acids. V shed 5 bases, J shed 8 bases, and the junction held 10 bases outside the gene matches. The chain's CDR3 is CASSFSTSGGQDEQFF. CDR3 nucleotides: TGTGCCAGTAGTTTCTCGACTAGCGGGGGCCAAGATGAGCAGTTCTTC.

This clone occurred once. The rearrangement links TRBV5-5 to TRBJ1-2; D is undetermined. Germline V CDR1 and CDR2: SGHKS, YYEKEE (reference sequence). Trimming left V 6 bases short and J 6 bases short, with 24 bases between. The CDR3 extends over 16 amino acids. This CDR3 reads CASTSPSGFSWDGYTF. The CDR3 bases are TGTGCCAGCACCTCCCCGTCGGGGTTCTCTTGGGATGGCTACACCTTC.

CDR3 nucleotides: TGCGCCAGCAGTAATGTCAGGGGATCGCAGTTCTTC. It encodes CASSNVRGSQFF. V and J are TRBV10-1 and TRBJ2-1; a weak D match, TRBD1 (6 bases). The germline V and J ends were trimmed by 5 bases and 12 bases, with 14 bases remaining between them. Per the germline V gene, CDR1 is WNHNN and CDR2 is SYGVQD (reference sequence). There are 12 residues in the CDR3.

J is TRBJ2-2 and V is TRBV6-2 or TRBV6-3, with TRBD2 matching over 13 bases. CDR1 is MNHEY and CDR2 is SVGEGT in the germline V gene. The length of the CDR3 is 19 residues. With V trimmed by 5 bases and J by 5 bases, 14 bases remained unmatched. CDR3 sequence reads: CASSKALGLAGPRTGELFF. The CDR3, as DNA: TGTGCCAGCAGTAAAGCCCTGGGACTAGCGGGACCCAGGACCGGGGAGCTGTTTTTT.

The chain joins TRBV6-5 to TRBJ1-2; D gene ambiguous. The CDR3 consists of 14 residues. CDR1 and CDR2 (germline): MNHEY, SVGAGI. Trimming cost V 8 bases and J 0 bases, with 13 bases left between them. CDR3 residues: CASGSLQPNYGYTF. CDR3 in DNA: TGTGCCAGCGGGAGTTTGCAGCCTAACTATGGCTACACCTTC.

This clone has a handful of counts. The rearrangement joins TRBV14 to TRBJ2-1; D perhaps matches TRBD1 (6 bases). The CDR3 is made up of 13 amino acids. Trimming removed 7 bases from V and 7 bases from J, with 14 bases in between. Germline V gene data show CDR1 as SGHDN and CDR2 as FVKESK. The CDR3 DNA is TGTGCCAGCACCCTCACAGGGTTTAATGAGCAGTTCTTC. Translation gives CASTLTGFNEQFF.

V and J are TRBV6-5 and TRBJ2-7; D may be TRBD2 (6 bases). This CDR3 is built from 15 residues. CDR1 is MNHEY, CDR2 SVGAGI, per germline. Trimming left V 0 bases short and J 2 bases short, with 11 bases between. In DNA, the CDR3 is TGTGCCAGCAGTTACTCGGGACTGGCCCCCTACGAGCAGTACGTC. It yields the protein CASSYSGLAPYEQYV.

CDR3 coding DNA: TGTGCCAGTAGTTCCTGGGGTCCGGGGATGAACACTGAAGCTTTCTTT. Translated, it gives CASSSWGPGMNTEAFF. V and J are TRBV19 and TRBJ1-1; D remains unclear. The ends were cut back, 5 bases at V and 0 bases at J, with 16 bases in the middle. There are 16 residues in the CDR3. The V gene's germline CDR1 is LNHDA and CDR2 SQIVND (reference sequence).

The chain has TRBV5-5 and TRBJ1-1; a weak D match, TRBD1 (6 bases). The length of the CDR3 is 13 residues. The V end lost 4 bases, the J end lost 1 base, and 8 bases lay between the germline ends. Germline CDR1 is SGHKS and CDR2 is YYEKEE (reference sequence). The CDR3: CASSLTGNTEAFF. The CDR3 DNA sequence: TGTGCCAGCAGCCTGACAGGGAACACTGAAGCTTTCTTT.

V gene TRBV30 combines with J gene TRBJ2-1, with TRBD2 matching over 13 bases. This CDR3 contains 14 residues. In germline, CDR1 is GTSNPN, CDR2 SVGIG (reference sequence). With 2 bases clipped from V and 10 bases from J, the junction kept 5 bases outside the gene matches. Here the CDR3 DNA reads TGTGCCTGGAGTAAAGGGACTAGCGGGACCGAGCAGTTCTTC. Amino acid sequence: CAWSKGTSGTEQFF.

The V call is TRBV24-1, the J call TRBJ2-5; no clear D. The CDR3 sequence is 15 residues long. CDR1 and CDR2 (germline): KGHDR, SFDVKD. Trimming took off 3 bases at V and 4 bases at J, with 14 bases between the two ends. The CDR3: CATSDGPESGETQYF. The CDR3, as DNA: TGTGCCACCAGTGATGGCCCGGAGTCCGGAGAGACCCAGTACTTC.

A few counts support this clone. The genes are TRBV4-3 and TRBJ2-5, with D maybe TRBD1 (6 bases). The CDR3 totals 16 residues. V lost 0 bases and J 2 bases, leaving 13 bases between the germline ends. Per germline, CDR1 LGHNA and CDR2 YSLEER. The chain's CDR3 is CASSQEGPGTQETQYF. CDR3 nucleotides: TGCGCCAGCAGCCAAGAAGGGCCAGGGACACAAGAGACCCAGTACTTC.

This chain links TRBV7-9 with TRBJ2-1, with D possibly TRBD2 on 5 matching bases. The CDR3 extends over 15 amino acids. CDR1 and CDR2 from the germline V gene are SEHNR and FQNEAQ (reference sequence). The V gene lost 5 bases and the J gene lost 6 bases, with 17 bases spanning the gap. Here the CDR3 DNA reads TGTGCCAGCAGCCCGGCGAGGCTAGCCGGCAATGAGCAGTTCTTC. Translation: CASSPARLAGNEQFF.

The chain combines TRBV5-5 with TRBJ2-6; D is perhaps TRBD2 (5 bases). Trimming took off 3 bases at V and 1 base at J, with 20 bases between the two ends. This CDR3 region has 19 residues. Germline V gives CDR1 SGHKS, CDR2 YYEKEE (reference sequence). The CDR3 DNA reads TGTGCCAGCAGCTGGAGCACCAATACACGCGGGTCTGGGGCCAACGTCCTGACTTTC. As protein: CASSWSTNTRGSGANVLTF.

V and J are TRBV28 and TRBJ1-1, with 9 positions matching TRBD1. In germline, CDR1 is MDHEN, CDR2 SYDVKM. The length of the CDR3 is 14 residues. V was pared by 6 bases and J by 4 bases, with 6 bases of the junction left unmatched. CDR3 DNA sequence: TGTGCCAGCAGCCCACAGGGGGCGCCCACTGAAGCTTTCTTT. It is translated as CASSPQGAPTEAFF. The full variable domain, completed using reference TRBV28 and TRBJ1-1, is DVKVTQSSRYLVKRTGEKVFLECVQDMDHENMFWYRQDPGLGLRLIYFSYDVKMKEKGDIPEGYSVSREKKERFSLILESASTNQTSMYLCASSPQGAPTEAFFGQGTRLTVV.

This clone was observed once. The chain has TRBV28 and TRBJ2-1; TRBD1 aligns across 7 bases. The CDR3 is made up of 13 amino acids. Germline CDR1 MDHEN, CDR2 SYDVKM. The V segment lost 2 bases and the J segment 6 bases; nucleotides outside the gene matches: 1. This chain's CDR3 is CASSLQGVNEQFF. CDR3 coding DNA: TGTGCCAGCAGTTTACAGGGGGTCAATGAGCAGTTCTTC.

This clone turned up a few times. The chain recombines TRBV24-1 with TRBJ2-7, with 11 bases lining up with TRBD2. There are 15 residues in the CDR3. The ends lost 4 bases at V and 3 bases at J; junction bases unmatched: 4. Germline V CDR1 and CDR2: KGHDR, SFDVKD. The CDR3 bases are TGTGCCACCAGTGAATCCGGGACTAGCGGCTACGAGCAGTACGTC. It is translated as CATSESGTSGYEQYV.

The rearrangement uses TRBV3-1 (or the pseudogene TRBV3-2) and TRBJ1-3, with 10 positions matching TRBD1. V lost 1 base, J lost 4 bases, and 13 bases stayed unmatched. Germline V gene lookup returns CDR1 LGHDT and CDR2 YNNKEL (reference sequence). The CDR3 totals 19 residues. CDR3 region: CASSQVGDRGRFGGNTIYF. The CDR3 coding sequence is TGTGCCAGCAGCCAAGTAGGTGACAGGGGGCGGTTCGGCGGAAACACCATATATTTT.